The next 17 T cell receptor beta chains were all read from a single sample in a study of post-analysis software for immune sequencing data. cDNA libraries for TCR beta contained unique molecular identifiers. TCRdb fed the PCR reads into MiXCR, producing one record per CDR3 protein. The table has approximately 730,000 distinct CDR3 sequences, under 60% seen once. Points from the study as a whole: In patients, TRBV5-6, TRBV5-1 and TRBV20-1 belonged to about five TRBV segments found more frequently than in controls.

Their antigens are not known. Sequenced material: blood. These receptors were collected from a girl aged 10-17 years with multiple sclerosis.

This chain links TRBV20-1 with TRBJ1-1, with D uncertain. Trimming pared 6 bases from V and 8 bases from J, leaving 19 bases between. Germline V gene data show CDR1 as DFQATT and CDR2 as SNEGSKA (reference sequence). The CDR3 covers 13 residues. The CDR3 region is CSAFLTEKFEAFF. CDR3 DNA: TGCAGTGCGTTCCTTACGGAGAAATTCGAAGCTTTCTTT.

The rearrangement uses TRBV4-2 and TRBJ2-1; 15 bases map to TRBD2. The end of the DNA aligns better with TRBJ2-7, so the J call may be wrong. The CDR3 spans 18 residues. The germline V gene has CDR1 LGHNA and CDR2 YNFKEQ. In nucleotides, the CDR3 is TGTGCCAGCAGCCAAGGGACTAGCGGGAGGGCCGCCTACAATGAGCAGTACTTC. It encodes CASSQGTSGRAAYNEQYF.

This clonotype was recorded a few times. The chain carries TRBV7-9 and TRBJ2-5; D is tentatively TRBD1 or TRBD2 (5 bases each). Trimming removed 6 bases at V and 2 bases at J, with 10 bases between. The CDR3 spans 13 residues. Germline values: CDR1 SEHNR, CDR2 FQNEAQ (reference sequence). CDR3 amino acids: CASRGGGQETQYF. The CDR3 DNA reads TGTGCCAGCAGAGGTGGGGGACAAGAGACCCAGTACTTC.

The chain joins TRBV11-2 to TRBJ2-1, with a possible D match to TRBD2 (5 bases). CDR1 and CDR2 from the germline V gene are SGHAT and FQNNGV. V gave up 5 bases and J gave up 0 bases, with 17 bases separating them. The CDR3 is 17 residues long. This chain's CDR3 is CASSKRSPPSSYNEQFF. CDR3 nucleotides: TGTGCCAGCAGCAAGCGGTCACCGCCGAGCTCCTACAATGAGCAGTTCTTC.

This chain connects TRBV5-6 to TRBJ2-1; TRBD1 matches 8 bases. The J segment lost 6 bases and the V segment lost 2 bases, leaving 7 bases of the junction unmatched. The V gene's germline CDR1 is SGHDT and CDR2 YYEEEE. This CDR3 comprises 15 residues. Here the CDR3 reads CASSLLPQGVNEQFF. The CDR3 coding sequence is TGTGCCAGCAGCTTACTCCCACAGGGGGTCAATGAGCAGTTCTTC.

This clonotype appeared a few times. The V gene is TRBV11-2, the J gene TRBJ1-6; D uncertain. CDR1 and CDR2 (germline): SGHAT, FQNNGV. V was shortened by 0 bases and J by 3 bases, with 12 bases between the two germline ends. The CDR3 runs 17 residues. CDR3 sequence reads: CASSLDPRSYYNSPLHF. Written as DNA, the CDR3 is TGTGCCAGCAGCTTAGATCCCAGGAGCTACTATAATTCACCCCTCCACTTT.

The rearrangement links TRBV20-1 to TRBJ2-5, with 10 bases identical to TRBD2. CDR3 length equals 17 residues. CDR1 and CDR2 (germline): DFQATT, SNEGSKA (reference sequence). V lost 0 bases and J lost 4; bases outside the gene matches: 11. The CDR3 nucleotides read TGCAGTGCTAGAGATGGAGGGCTAGCGGGAGTTTTAGAGACCCAGTACTTC. Translating gives CSARDGGLAGVLETQYF.

Regarding this clonotype: A junction boundary mismatches the germline segment, possibly from a read error. Here the CDR3 reads CASSPRRALSSPPHF. In nucleotides, the CDR3 is TGTGCCAGCAGCCCGCGCAGGGCCCTGTCTTCACCCCCCCACTTT. This rearrangement joins TRBV7-2 to TRBJ1-6, with a possible D match to TRBD1 (5 bases). The CDR3 is 15 amino acids. Germline CDR1 and CDR2: SGHTA and FQGNSA.

This clonotype was observed once. J is TRBJ2-4 and V is TRBV27; D tentatively reads TRBD1 or TRBD2 (5 bases each). Near its end, the DNA agrees better with TRBJ2-7, so the J call may be wrong. The CDR3 totals 15 residues. The V gene's germline CDR1 is MNHEY and CDR2 SMNVEV (reference sequence). DNA of the CDR3: TGTGCCAGCGCCACCGGGGCGCCCAGCTCCTACGAGCAGTACTTC. This sequence encodes CASATGAPSSYEQYF.

The sample holds a few counts of this clonotype. V and J are TRBV29-1 and TRBJ2-5; 9 bases map to TRBD1. The germline CDR1 and CDR2 sequences are SQVTM and ANQGSEA. This CDR3 has 16 amino acids. J was trimmed by 1 base and V by 0 bases; bases with no gene match: 6. This chain's CDR3 is CSVEDPTGGFQETQYF. CDR3 DNA: TGCAGCGTTGAAGATCCTACAGGGGGCTTCCAAGAGACCCAGTACTTC.

The rearrangement uses TRBV5-1 and TRBJ2-1; no clear D. Germline V lookup: CDR1 SGHRS, CDR2 YFSETQ. CDR3 length: 13 amino acids. The ends were cut back, 1 base at V and 7 bases at J, with 9 bases in the middle. Here the CDR3 DNA reads TGCGCCAGCAGCTTGAAAAGCGTAAATGAGCAGTTCTTC. This gives the protein CASSLKSVNEQFF.

The chain has TRBV20-1 and TRBJ2-7, with D possibly being TRBD2 (5 bases). The CDR3 is made up of 12 amino acids. V was pared by 6 bases and J by 3 bases, with 12 bases between. The germline gives CDR1 DFQATT, CDR2 SNEGSKA (reference sequence). The CDR3 reads CSALRGLYEQYF. CDR3 coding DNA: TGCAGTGCCCTTCGGGGTCTCTACGAGCAGTACTTC.

The gene calls are TRBV6-1 and TRBJ1-4; perhaps TRBD1 as D (6 bases). CDR1 and CDR2 (germline): MNHNS, SASEGT. Trimming removed 6 bases from V and 0 bases from J, with 20 bases in between. The CDR3 extends over 18 amino acids. This CDR3 is CASRSGAYATATNEKLFF. The CDR3 DNA reads as TGTGCCAGCAGATCGGGGGCTTATGCCACGGCAACTAATGAAAAACTGTTTTTT.

This chain links TRBV5-1 with TRBJ2-1, with D tentatively TRBD1 (6 bases). This CDR3 comprises 17 residues. Trimming left V 5 bases short and J 0 bases short, with 18 bases between. Germline assignment: CDR1 SGHRS and CDR2 YFSETQ. The CDR3 region is CASSPGVGQDSYNEQFF. The CDR3 DNA is TGCGCCAGCAGTCCAGGGGTGGGGCAGGACTCCTACAATGAGCAGTTCTTC.

This chain joins TRBV20-1 and TRBJ2-7, with TRBD1 matching over 9 bases. Trimming at V came to 0 bases and at J to 3 bases, leaving 15 bases not matched to a gene. The V gene's germline CDR1 is DFQATT and CDR2 SNEGSKA (reference sequence). The CDR3 runs to 18 residues. The CDR3, as DNA: TGCAGTGCTAGAGATTCCGTCGACAGGGGGGCCCATGGCTACGAGCAGTACTTC. This sequence encodes CSARDSVDRGAHGYEQYF.

In this sample, this clonotype turned up a few times. V is TRBV15 and J is TRBJ2-5; D unclear. The CDR3 totals 13 residues. Germline CDR1 LNHNV, CDR2 YYDKDF (reference sequence). The V and J ends lost 6 bases and 5 bases respectively, with 13 bases between them. The CDR3 DNA sequence: TGTGCCACCAGTAACCTGGAGCAGGAGACCCAGTACTTC. This gives the protein CATSNLEQETQYF.

This clonotype was counted a few times. Written as DNA, the CDR3 is TGCGCCAGCAGCCAAGAACTAGCGGGAGTGATCTCCTACAATGAGCAGTTCTTC. As protein: CASSQELAGVISYNEQFF. V and J are TRBV4-3 and TRBJ2-1, with 11 bases fitting TRBD2. With 0 bases clipped from V and 0 bases from J, the junction kept 4 bases outside the gene matches. This CDR3 region has 18 residues. CDR1 LGHNA and CDR2 YSLEER come from the germline V gene.